The 9 T cell receptor beta chains below all came from one sample that was sequenced in a study of T cell repertoires in aging, cancer and after chemotherapy. TRB rearrangements spanning V, D and J were amplified using mixed TRB-A/B primers. TCRdb itself ran the multiplex PCR reads through MiXCR, one entry per CDR3 protein. The sample records several hundred distinct CDR3 sequences, under 35% being singletons. TCR beta rearrangements were amplified from peripheral blood genomic DNA. The sequenced material came from blood. The receptors were gathered from a human donor with a solid tumor.

Concerning this clonotype itself: This may stem from a read error, because a much larger clone lies one nucleotide away. The limits of the CDR3 on the DNA are not certain, so only TCRdb's listed CDR3 is given. V gene TRBV27 combines with J gene TRBJ2-7; the DNA was not used to check the table's D call, TRBD2. Ends included, the CDR3 has 14 residues. CDR1 and CDR2 from the germline V gene are MNHEY and SMNVEV (reference sequence). CDR3: CASSWGLGAYEKYF.

The genes are TRBV7-3 and TRBJ2-3, with 12 bases that match TRBD2. Germline V gene lookup returns CDR1 SGHTA and CDR2 FQGTGA. The length of the CDR3 is 13 residues. With V trimmed by 5 bases and J by 14 bases, 8 bases remained unmatched. CDR3 coding DNA: TGTGCCAGCAGCGCAACTAGCGGGGGGTCTGTGTATTTT. Protein sequence: CASSATSGGSVYF.

This chain uses TRBV6-5 with TRBJ2-5; D may be TRBD1 or TRBD2 (5 bases each). The CDR3 contains 16 residues. CDR1 and CDR2 from the germline V gene are MNHEY and SVGAGI. The V gene lost 6 bases and the J gene lost 4 bases, with 21 bases spanning the gap. The chain's CDR3 is CASRSGTLRIGETQYF. The DNA of the CDR3 is TGTGCCAGCAGGTCCGGGACCCTTCGGATCGGAGAGACCCAGTACTTC.

The CDR3 DNA reads as TGTGCCAGCAGTTTCATAGCGGGGGGGGGGTCCAAAAACATTCAGTACTTC. The encoded protein is CASSFIAGGGSKNIQYF. J is TRBJ2-4 and V is TRBV28; 11 nucleotides line up with TRBD2. There are 17 residues in the CDR3. Losses at the gene ends were 3 bases for V and 2 bases for J; bases not matched to a gene: 6. Germline lookup yields CDR1 MDHEN and CDR2 SYDVKM.

The chain couples TRBV12-3 or TRBV12-4 to TRBJ2-1; possibly TRBD1 or TRBD2 for D (5 bases each). The ends were cut back, 5 bases at V and 7 bases at J, with 21 bases in the middle. This CDR3 has 16 amino acids. CDR3 region: CASSTQWGYPGNEQFF. The CDR3 DNA follows: TGTGCCAGCAGTACCCAGTGGGGCTACCCGGGGAATGAGCAGTTCTTC.

Sample share makes this clonotype large. V and J are TRBV29-1 and TRBJ2-5; D is unclear. V shed 4 bases and J shed 5 bases, with 8 bases lying between them. The CDR3 length is 11 residues. Germline CDR1 and CDR2: SQVTM and ANQGSEA. The CDR3 protein is CSVAVGETQYF. The CDR3 bases are TGCAGCGTTGCAGTCGGGGAGACCCAGTACTTC. Full variable domain (missing parts from reference TRBV29-1 and TRBJ2-5): SAVISQKPSRDICQRGTSLTIQCQVDSQVTMMFWYRQQPGQSLTLIATANQGSEATYESGFVIDKFPISRPNLTFSTLTVSNMSPEDSSIYLCSVAVGETQYFGPGTRLLVL.

This clonotype showed up just a few times. The genes are TRBV11-3 and TRBJ1-2; D perhaps matches TRBD1 (6 bases). V lost 5 bases to trimming and J lost 9 bases, with 22 bases between them. This CDR3 has 15 residues. Germline CDR1 SGHNT, CDR2 YENEEA. DNA of the CDR3: TGTGCCAGCAGCCCCGCCTGGGCTCAGGGGAAGCGCTACACCTTC. Encoded protein: CASSPAWAQGKRYTF.

The gene calls are TRBV5-1 and TRBJ2-1; D not resolved. Trimming stripped 4 bases from V and 9 bases from J, with 8 bases between. The CDR3 is 11 amino acids. CDR1 is SGHRS and CDR2 is YFSETQ in the germline V gene. This CDR3 is CASSLGPEQFF. Here the CDR3 DNA reads TGCGCCAGCAGCCTAGGACCTGAGCAGTTCTTC.

The table lists this clonotype with a few counts. The chain recombines TRBV6-4 with TRBJ2-3; 9 bases match TRBD2. Germline trimming cut 3 bases from V and 1 base from J; bases unmatched to any gene: 2. The CDR3 loop spans 15 amino acids. Germline loops: CDR1 MRHNA, CDR2 SNTAGT. The DNA of the CDR3 is TGTGCCAGCAGTGAGTCTAGCGGGGGCACAGATACGCAGTATTTT. Translated: CASSESSGGTDTQYF.